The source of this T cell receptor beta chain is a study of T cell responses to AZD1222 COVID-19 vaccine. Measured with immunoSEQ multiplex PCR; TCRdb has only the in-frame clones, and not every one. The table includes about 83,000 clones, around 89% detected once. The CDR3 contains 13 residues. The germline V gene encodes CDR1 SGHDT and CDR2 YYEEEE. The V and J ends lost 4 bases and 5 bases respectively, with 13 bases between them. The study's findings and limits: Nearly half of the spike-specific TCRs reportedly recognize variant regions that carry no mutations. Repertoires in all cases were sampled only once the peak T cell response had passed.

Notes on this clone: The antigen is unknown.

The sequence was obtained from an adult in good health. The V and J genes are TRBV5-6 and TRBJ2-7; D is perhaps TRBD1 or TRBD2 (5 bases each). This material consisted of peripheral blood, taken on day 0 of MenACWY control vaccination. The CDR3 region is CASSLGRFNEQYF. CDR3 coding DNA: TGTGCCAGCAGCCTGGGACGGTTCAACGAGCAGTACTTC.